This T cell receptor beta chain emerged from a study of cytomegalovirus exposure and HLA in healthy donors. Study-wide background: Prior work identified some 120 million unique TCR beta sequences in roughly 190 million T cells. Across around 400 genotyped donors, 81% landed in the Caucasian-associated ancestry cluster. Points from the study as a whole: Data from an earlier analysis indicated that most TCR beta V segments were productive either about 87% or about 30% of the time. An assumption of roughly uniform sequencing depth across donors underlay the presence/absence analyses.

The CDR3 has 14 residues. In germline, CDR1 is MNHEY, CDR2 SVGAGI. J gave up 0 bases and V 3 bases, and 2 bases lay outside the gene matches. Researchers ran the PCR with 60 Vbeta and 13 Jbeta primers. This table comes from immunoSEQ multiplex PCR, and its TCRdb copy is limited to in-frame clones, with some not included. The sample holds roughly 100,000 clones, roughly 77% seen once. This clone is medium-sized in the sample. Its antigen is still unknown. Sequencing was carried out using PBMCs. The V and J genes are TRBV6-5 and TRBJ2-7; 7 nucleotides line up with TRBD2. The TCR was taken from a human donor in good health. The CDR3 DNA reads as TGTGCCAGCAGTTATGGGGGGGACTCCTACGAGCAGTACTTC. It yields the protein CASSYGGDSYEQYF.